This TCR beta chain derives from a study of control samples from healthy donors and cancer patients. Concerning this clone itself: This specimen includes other DNA sequences encoding the same CDR3.

The repertoire was sequenced with immunoSEQ multiplex PCR; TCRdb's copy has only in-frame clones and lacks some. The top ten clones hold 1.3% of a sample with around 94,000 clones, approximately 90% of them seen once. Trimming took 1 base from V and 7 from J, leaving 2 bases between them. The CDR3 sequence is 11 residues long. Sequencing was carried out using blood. The J gene is TRBJ1-5, the V gene TRBV12-3 or TRBV12-4; D is uncertain. This receptor was obtained from a woman aged 50 to 60 in good health. CDR3 sequence: CASSLGQPQHF. In DNA, the CDR3 is TGTGCCAGCAGTTTAGGACAGCCCCAGCATTTT.